This T cell receptor beta chain was recovered during a study of T-cell reconstitution after alpha-beta-depleted transplantation in children (dated by TCRdb to 2016 to 2017). About the full investigation: T-cell immune reconstitution after TCRalphabeta/CD19-depleted allogeneic hematopoietic cell transplantation in children was quantitatively tracked in the study by means of TCR repertoire profiling.

Relative to germline, V is 1 base shorter and J is 13 bases shorter, with 8 bases between their ends. Counted from cysteine to phenylalanine, this CDR3 has 11 amino acids. The CDR3 DNA has 33 bases and is translated from base 1. CDR1 and CDR2 were assigned from the germline V gene (reference sequence) as LNHDA and SQIVND. This clonotype was recorded many times. Its specific antigen is unknown. It has no much larger one-base neighbor in the sample; base qualities were not kept. The library was built by means of PCR. Data came from an Illumina HiSeq 2500. TCR libraries were prepared with molecular barcoding, using unique molecular identifiers to normalize TCRbeta repertoire quantification. Using fastp trimming at Q25 and MiXCR clonotype assembly, TCRdb reanalyzed the public sequencing data and kept in-frame beta chains. Each entry is one CDR3 protein sequence, shown with its most common DNA and genes. For this sample there are about 240,000 distinct CDR3 sequences; 12% appear just once. The ten largest clones capture roughly 2.6% of the sample.

This specimen was PBMCs from the stem cell graft donor, taken from the stem cell graft. The chain employs TRBV19 and TRBJ2-1, and possibly TRBD2, on 5 matching bases. This TCR derives from a human donor who donated a stem cell graft to a child with acute lymphoblastic leukemia. The nucleotides are TGTGCCAGTAGTATAGGGGGAGTTCAGTTCTTC. This gives the protein CASSIGGVQFF.